Below are 2 T cell receptor beta chains sequenced from a single sample in a study of shared clonotypes between healthy human individuals. Sequencing was performed with immunoSEQ multiplex PCR; in TCRdb, only in-frame clones are kept and a portion is missing. The sample holds some 2,400,000 clones; 95% are singletons and the top ten take about 0.13%. Input material: naive CD4+ T cells sorted from blood. Specified subset: CD45RA+ positively selected. Every receptor here comes from a man aged 18 to 30 in good health.

This clone occurred once. The V call is TRBV4-3, the J call TRBJ2-7; TRBD2 is a possible D gene (5 bases). This CDR3 contains 16 residues. CDR1 LGHNA and CDR2 YSLEER come from the germline V gene. The V and J ends lost 0 bases and 2 bases respectively, with 14 bases between them. CDR3: CASSQERTSGPYEQYF. CDR3 bases: TGCGCCAGCAGCCAAGAAAGAACCAGCGGCCCCTACGAGCAGTACTTC.

The chain couples TRBV25-1 to TRBJ2-5; 14 bases agree with TRBD2. V lost 5 bases to trimming and J lost 3 bases; unmatched junction nucleotides: 5. Germline V gene lookup returns CDR1 MGHDK and CDR2 SYGVNS. CDR3 length: 16 residues. Written as DNA, the CDR3 is TGTGCCAGCAGTCCAAGACTAGCGGGGGGGAAAGAGACCCAGTACTTC. This encodes CASSPRLAGGKETQYF.